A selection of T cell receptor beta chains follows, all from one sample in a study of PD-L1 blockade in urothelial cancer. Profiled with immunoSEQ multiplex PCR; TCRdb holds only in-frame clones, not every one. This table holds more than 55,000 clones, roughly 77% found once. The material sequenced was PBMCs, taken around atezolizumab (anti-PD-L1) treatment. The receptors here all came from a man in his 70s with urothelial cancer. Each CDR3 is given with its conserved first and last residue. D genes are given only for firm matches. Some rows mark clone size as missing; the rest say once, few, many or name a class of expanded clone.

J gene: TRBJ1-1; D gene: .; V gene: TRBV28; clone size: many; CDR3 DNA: TGTGCCAGCAGTTCCTACCGACAGGTTATGAACACTGAAGCTTTCTTT; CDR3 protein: CASSSYRQVMNTEAFF
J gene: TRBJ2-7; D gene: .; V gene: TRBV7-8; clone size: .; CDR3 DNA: TGTGCCAGCAGCTATATTGCAGGGGGAGGACAGTACTTC; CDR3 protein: CASSYIAGGGQYF
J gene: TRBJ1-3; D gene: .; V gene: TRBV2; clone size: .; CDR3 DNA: TGTGCCAGCAGTCCCGACACTTCCTCTGGAAACACCATATATTTT; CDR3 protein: CASSPDTSSGNTIYF
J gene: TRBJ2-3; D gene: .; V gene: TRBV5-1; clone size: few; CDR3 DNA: TGCGCCAGCAGCCCTAGCTTTGGTGGCGATACGCAGTATTTT; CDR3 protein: CASSPSFGGDTQYF
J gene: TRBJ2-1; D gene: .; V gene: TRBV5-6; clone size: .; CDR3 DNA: TGTGCCAGCAGCTTGATGAGGGCCCTCGGTGAGCAGTTCTTC; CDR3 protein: CASSLMRALGEQFF
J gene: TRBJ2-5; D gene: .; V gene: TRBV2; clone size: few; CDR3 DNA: TGTGCCAGCAGTACGGAAGAGACCCAGTACTTC; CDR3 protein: CASSTEETQYF
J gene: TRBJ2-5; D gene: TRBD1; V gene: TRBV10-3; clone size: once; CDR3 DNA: TGTGCCATCAGGGGACAGGCGGGCGAGACCCAGTACTTC; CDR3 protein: CAIRGQAGETQYF
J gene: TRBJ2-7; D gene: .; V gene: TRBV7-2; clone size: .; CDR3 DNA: TGTGCCAGCAGCTTATTTCGTGAGGGCTACGAGCAGTACTTC; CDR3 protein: CASSLFREGYEQYF
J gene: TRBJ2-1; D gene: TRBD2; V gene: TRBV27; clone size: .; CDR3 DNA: TGTGCCAGCAGCCCCGGTCGACTAGCGGGTACCAATGAGCAGTTCTTC; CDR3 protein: CASSPGRLAGTNEQFF
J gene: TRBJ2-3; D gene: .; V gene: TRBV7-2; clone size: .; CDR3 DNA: TGTGCCAGCAGCCCCCTAGCACCCAGAAGCACAGATACGCAGTATTTT; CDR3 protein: CASSPLAPRSTDTQYF
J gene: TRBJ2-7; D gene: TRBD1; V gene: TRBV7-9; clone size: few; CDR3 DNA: TGTGCCAGCAGCTTAGGGGATTTTGACAGGGGGCGACAGTACTTC; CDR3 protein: CASSLGDFDRGRQYF
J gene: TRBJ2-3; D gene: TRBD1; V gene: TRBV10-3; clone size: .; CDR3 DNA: TGTGCCATCAGTGAGGGGACAGGCACAGATACGCAGTATTTT; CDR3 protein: CAISEGTGTDTQYF
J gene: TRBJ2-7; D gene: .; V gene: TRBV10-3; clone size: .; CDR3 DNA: TGTGCCATCAGTGAGTCGATGGCCAGATCCTACGAGCAGTACTTC; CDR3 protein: CAISESMARSYEQYF
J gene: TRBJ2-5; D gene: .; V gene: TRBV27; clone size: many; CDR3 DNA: TGTGCCAGCAGTAGGCGGAACCAAGAGACCCAGTACTTC; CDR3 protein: CASSRRNQETQYF